This is a list of T cell receptor beta chains from one sample in a study of cytomegalovirus exposure and HLA in healthy donors. TCRdb's copy holds only in-frame clones and misses some; the assay was immunoSEQ multiplex PCR. The table includes about 140,000 clones, roughly 77% detected once. The sample consisted of PBMCs. The receptor source for this set is a female donor in good health and CMV-seronegative. CDR3s include the opening cysteine and the closing phenylalanine or tryptophan. The D gene is left open where the match is weak. Clone sizes are given selectively: once, few, many, or a class where the clone is expanded.

size: .
D: .
J: TRBJ2-5
V: TRBV4-1
CDR3: CASSQVGRQETQYF
DNA: TGCGCCAGCAGCCAAGTCGGGAGACAAGAGACCCAGTACTTC

size: .
D: .
J: TRBJ1-3
V: TRBV10-1
CDR3: CASSQGSGNTIYF
DNA: TGCGCCAGCAGCCAGGGCTCTGGAAACACCATATATTTT

size: .
D: .
J: TRBJ1-1
V: TRBV7-9
CDR3: CASSFVADTEAFF
DNA: TGTGCCAGCAGCTTTGTGGCAGACACTGAAGCTTTCTTT

size: .
D: TRBD2
J: TRBJ2-7
V: TRBV29-1
CDR3: CSARTSGTYEQYF
DNA: TGCAGCGCTCGGACTAGCGGGACTTACGAGCAGTACTTC

size: .
D: TRBD1
J: TRBJ1-2
V: TRBV4-1
CDR3: CASSPNRGQDYGYTF
DNA: TGCGCCAGCAGCCCGAACAGGGGGCAGGACTATGGCTACACCTTC

size: once
D: .
J: TRBJ1-2
V: TRBV11-3
CDR3: CASTPGGSANYGYTF
DNA: TGTGCCAGCACCCCGGGGGGGAGTGCTAACTATGGCTACACCTTC

size: .
D: TRBD1
J: TRBJ1-4
V: TRBV7-9
CDR3: CASSRDRVNEKLFF
DNA: TGTGCCAGCAGCCGGGACAGGGTTAATGAAAAACTGTTTTTT

size: .
D: TRBD1
J: TRBJ1-2
V: TRBV7-9
CDR3: CASRGGGTGSHGYTF
DNA: TGTGCCAGCAGGGGGGGCGGGACAGGATCTCATGGCTACACCTTC

size: .
D: TRBD1
J: TRBJ2-6
V: TRBV27
CDR3: CASRLTGWAGANVLTF
DNA: TGTGCCAGCAGGCTGACAGGGTGGGCTGGGGCCAACGTCCTGACTTTC

size: .
D: .
J: TRBJ1-6
V: TRBV4-1
CDR3: CASSQGPAGSYNSPLHF
DNA: TGCGCCAGCAGCCAAGGGCCTGCGGGGTCCTATAATTCACCCCTCCACTTT

size: .
D: .
J: TRBJ2-5
V: TRBV19
CDR3: CASNQGSVGGETQYF
DNA: TGTGCCAGTAATCAGGGGAGCGTGGGAGGGGAGACCCAGTACTTC

size: .
D: TRBD2
J: TRBJ2-2
V: TRBV4-3
CDR3: CASSQGPGGGRFAGELFF
DNA: TGCGCCAGCAGCCAGGGGCCAGGTGGCGGGAGGTTTGCCGGGGAGCTGTTTTTT

size: .
D: TRBD2
J: TRBJ2-1
V: TRBV7-8
CDR3: CASSLGLGVYNEQFF
DNA: TGTGCCAGCAGCTTGGGACTAGGGGTCTACAATGAGCAGTTCTTC

size: .
D: TRBD1
J: TRBJ2-5
V: TRBV4-1
CDR3: CASRPTRDRETQYF
DNA: TGCGCCAGCAGACCAACTCGGGACAGAGAGACCCAGTACTTC

size: .
D: .
J: TRBJ2-4
V: TRBV19
CDR3: CASSIDGERKNIQYF
DNA: TGTGCCAGTAGTATAGATGGGGAGAGGAAAAACATTCAGTACTTC

size: once
D: TRBD2
J: TRBJ2-7
V: TRBV6-6
CDR3: CASSWTSGRDEQYF
DNA: TGTGCCAGCAGTTGGACTAGCGGGAGGGACGAGCAGTACTTC

size: .
D: TRBD1
J: TRBJ2-7
V: TRBV27
CDR3: CASGDRDVYEQYF
DNA: TGTGCCAGCGGTGACAGGGATGTCTACGAGCAGTACTTC

size: .
D: TRBD1
J: TRBJ2-7
V: TRBV4-3
CDR3: CASSQRTGDEQYF
DNA: TGCGCCAGCAGCCAACGGACAGGGGACGAGCAGTACTTC

size: .
D: .
J: TRBJ1-1
V: TRBV7-2
CDR3: CASSLTGDTEAFF
DNA: TGTGCCAGCAGCTTAACGGGGGACACTGAAGCTTTCTTT

size: .
D: .
J: TRBJ2-7
V: TRBV7-2
CDR3: CASSTQGYEQYF
DNA: TGTGCCAGCAGCACTCAGGGGTACGAGCAGTACTTC

size: .
D: .
J: TRBJ2-5
V: TRBV4-1
CDR3: CASSQVGGFETQYF
DNA: TGCGCCAGCAGCCAAGTAGGAGGGTTTGAGACCCAGTACTTC

size: .
D: .
J: TRBJ1-2
V: TRBV4-3
CDR3: CASSQAGTLANYGYTF
DNA: TGCGCCAGCAGCCAAGCCGGGACTTTAGCTAACTATGGCTACACCTTC

size: .
D: .
J: TRBJ2-1
V: TRBV6-5
CDR3: CASTAQDNEQFF
DNA: TGTGCCAGCACCGCACAGGACAATGAGCAGTTCTTC

size: .
D: TRBD2
J: TRBJ2-1
V: TRBV10-2
CDR3: CATRISGSKDNEQFF
DNA: TGCGCCACCCGGATTAGCGGGAGTAAAGACAATGAGCAGTTCTTC

size: once
D: .
J: TRBJ2-7
V: TRBV29-1
CDR3: CSAGTGAYEQYF
DNA: TGCAGCGCCGGGACGGGAGCCTACGAGCAGTACTTC

size: .
D: .
J: TRBJ1-5
V: TRBV7-2
CDR3: CASSSVDSKPQHF
DNA: TGTGCCAGCAGCTCGGTAGACAGTAAGCCCCAGCATTTT

size: .
D: TRBD1
J: TRBJ2-7
V: TRBV7-9
CDR3: CASSSEDPGQGSYEQYF
DNA: TGTGCCAGCAGCTCGGAAGACCCGGGACAGGGGTCCTACGAGCAGTACTTC

size: .
D: TRBD1
J: TRBJ1-6
V: TRBV30
CDR3: CAWRRDSNSPLHF
DNA: TGTGCCTGGAGAAGGGACAGTAATTCACCCCTCCACTTT

size: .
D: .
J: TRBJ1-6
V: TRBV30
CDR3: CAWSRDKANALHF
DNA: TGTGCCTGGAGTCGGGACAAGGCTAATGCCCTCCACTTT

size: .
D: TRBD2
J: TRBJ2-3
V: TRBV7-8
CDR3: CASSSLAGTQYF
DNA: TGTGCCAGCAGCTCACTAGCGGGTACGCAGTATTTT

size: .
D: TRBD1
J: TRBJ1-1
V: TRBV7-6
CDR3: CASSLVGTGGTEAFF
DNA: TGTGCCAGCAGCTTAGTTGGGACAGGGGGGACTGAAGCTTTCTTT

size: .
D: .
J: TRBJ2-2
V: TRBV2
CDR3: CASMGEAAAFYGELFF
DNA: TGTGCCAGCATGGGGGAGGCAGCGGCCTTTTACGGGGAGCTGTTTTTT

size: .
D: .
J: TRBJ1-6
V: TRBV5-4
CDR3: CASSQDFSYNSPLHF
DNA: TGTGCCAGCAGCCAGGACTTCTCCTATAATTCACCCCTCCACTTT

size: few
D: .
J: TRBJ2-1
V: TRBV10-2
CDR3: CASKTGLGSNEQFF
DNA: TGCGCCAGCAAGACGGGACTCGGCTCCAATGAGCAGTTCTTC

size: once
D: TRBD2
J: TRBJ2-1
V: TRBV5-1
CDR3: CASSLDQRELEQFF
DNA: TGCGCCAGCAGCTTGGATCAGCGGGAGCTTGAGCAGTTCTTC

size: .
D: .
J: TRBJ2-7
V: TRBV6-5
CDR3: CASRHRWDTTYEQYF
DNA: TGTGCCAGCAGACACCGGTGGGACACAACCTACGAGCAGTACTTC

size: once
D: .
J: TRBJ2-5
V: TRBV29-1
CDR3: CSVESTGTQYF
DNA: TGCAGCGTTGAATCCACTGGGACCCAGTACTTC

size: .
D: .
J: TRBJ1-2
V: TRBV19
CDR3: CASSIQGLLYGYTF
DNA: TGTGCCAGTAGTATACAGGGATTGTTGTATGGCTACACCTTC

size: few
D: TRBD2
J: TRBJ2-7
V: TRBV5-1
CDR3: CASSLGLAGSREQYF
DNA: TGCGCCAGCAGCTTGGGACTAGCCGGCTCGCGGGAGCAGTACTTC

size: .
D: .
J: TRBJ1-5
V: TRBV27
CDR3: CASASGWGNQPQHF
DNA: TGTGCCAGCGCTTCAGGGTGGGGCAATCAGCCCCAGCATTTT

size: few
D: .
J: TRBJ1-5
V: TRBV7-2
CDR3: CASSLISHGNQPQHF
DNA: TGTGCCAGCAGCTTAATATCGCACGGGAATCAGCCCCAGCATTTT

size: .
D: TRBD2
J: TRBJ2-3
V: TRBV5-1
CDR3: CASSLMAGGSGDTQYF
DNA: TGCGCCAGCAGCTTGATGGCGGGAGGGAGTGGAGATACGCAGTATTTT

size: .
D: TRBD1
J: TRBJ2-2
V: TRBV9
CDR3: CASSPSWTGDTGELFF
DNA: TGTGCCAGCAGCCCTTCTTGGACAGGGGACACCGGGGAGCTGTTTTTT

size: .
D: TRBD1
J: TRBJ2-2
V: TRBV29-1
CDR3: CSAEGVTGSSLGELFF
DNA: TGCAGCGCCGAGGGGGTGACAGGGAGCTCACTGGGGGAGCTGTTTTTT

size: few
D: TRBD2
J: TRBJ2-3
V: TRBV30
CDR3: CALESGGASDTQYF
DNA: TGTGCCCTCGAGAGCGGGGGGGCCTCAGATACGCAGTATTTT

size: .
D: .
J: TRBJ2-7
V: TRBV28
CDR3: CASSFSSYEQYF
DNA: TGTGCCAGCAGTTTTAGCTCCTACGAGCAGTACTTC

size: .
D: .
J: TRBJ1-1
V: TRBV21-1
CDR3: CASSSGVGTEAFF
DNA: TGTGCCAGCAGTTCGGGGGTTGGCACTGAAGCTTTCTTT

size: .
D: .
J: TRBJ1-4
V: TRBV7-8
CDR3: CASSPRERLATNEKLFF
DNA: TGTGCCAGCAGCCCTAGAGAACGGCTTGCAACTAATGAAAAACTGTTTTTT

size: .
D: .
J: TRBJ2-5
V: TRBV23-1
CDR3: CASSQIRGPYQETQYF
DNA: TGCGCCAGCAGCCAGATTAGGGGCCCGTACCAAGAGACCCAGTACTTC

size: .
D: TRBD1
J: TRBJ1-4
V: TRBV11-3
CDR3: CASSPRTGNEKLFF
DNA: TGTGCCAGCAGCCCACGGACAGGGAATGAAAAACTGTTTTTT